Following are 18 T cell receptor beta chains from one sample sequenced in a study of T-cell reconstitution after alpha-beta-depleted transplantation in children. Preparation of the TCRbeta library was carried out with unique molecular identifiers. One entry per CDR3 protein, called by TCRdb with MiXCR from the PCR reads. Of hundreds of thousands of distinct CDR3 sequences in the sample, 16% were seen once. Sample: PBMCs from the stem cell graft donor, taken from the stem cell graft. The receptor source for this set is a human donor who donated a stem cell graft to a child with acute myeloid leukemia.

This clonotype was counted only a few times. This chain links TRBV5-1 with TRBJ2-3; TRBD1 or TRBD2 may be the D gene (5 bases each). CDR1 and CDR2 from the germline V gene are SGHRS and YFSETQ. The CDR3 is 16 amino acids. V lost 7 bases and J 2 bases, leaving 20 bases between the germline ends. The CDR3 protein is CASWAGDRGYTDTQYF. As DNA, the CDR3 is TGCGCCAGCTGGGCCGGGGACCGAGGGTACACAGATACGCAGTATTTT.

Concerning this clonotype: Given a much more abundant clone one base away, this may be a read error. The chain joins TRBV6-5 to TRBJ2-3; weak D call: TRBD1 (5 bases). V dropped 1 base and J dropped 2 bases, with 10 bases sitting between them. CDR1 and CDR2 from the germline V gene are MNHEY and SVGAGI. This CDR3 spans 15 amino acids. CDR3 DNA sequence: TGTGCCAGCAGTTACTGCGACAGTCTCACAGATACGCAGTATTTT. Amino acid sequence: CASSYCDSLTDTQYF.

The V call is TRBV7-6, the J call TRBJ2-3; D is ambiguous. Germline V gives CDR1 SGHVS, CDR2 FNYEAQ. This CDR3 is built from 15 residues. The V end was cut by 4 bases, the J end by 0 bases, with 11 bases between. CDR3 sequence: CASSSRSSSTDTQYF. In nucleotides, the CDR3 is TGTGCCAGCAGCTCCAGATCATCTAGCACAGATACGCAGTATTTT.

In the case of this clonotype: A much larger clone differs from this one at a single base, so this may be a read error. The chain employs TRBV5-6 and TRBJ2-1; 10 positions match TRBD2. Per the germline V gene, CDR1 is SGHDT and CDR2 is YYEEEE. The CDR3 is 16 amino acids. Here the CDR3 reads CASSLGLAGVSVEQIF. The CDR3 DNA is TGTGCCAGCAGCTTGGGGCTAGCGGGGGTGTCGGTTGAGCAGATCTTC.

This clonotype was picked up many times. The genes are TRBV20-1 and TRBJ1-3; possibly TRBD1 for D (6 bases). Deletions cut 5 bases from V and 2 bases from J, with 13 bases between. Germline lookup yields CDR1 DFQATT and CDR2 SNEGSKA (reference sequence). This CDR3 comprises 14 residues. The CDR3 is CSAHTGPTGNTIYF. The CDR3 DNA follows: TGCAGTGCTCATACAGGGCCTACTGGAAACACCATATATTTT.

This clonotype showed up many times. The chain joins TRBV20-1 to TRBJ1-1; D unclear. Germline loops: CDR1 DFQATT, CDR2 SNEGSKA (reference sequence). V gave up 4 bases and J gave up 0 bases, with 9 bases separating them. This CDR3 contains 13 residues. CDR3 protein: CSATSPLNTEAFF. Here the CDR3 DNA reads TGCAGTGCTACTTCCCCCCTGAACACTGAAGCTTTCTTT.

This clonotype was observed at least ten times. The chain employs TRBV10-2 and TRBJ2-1, with a possible D match to TRBD2 (5 bases). Trimming took 0 bases from V and 0 from J, leaving 9 bases between them. The CDR3 length is 16 residues. The germline CDR1 and CDR2 sequences are WSHSY and SAAADI. This CDR3 is CASSESRAPSYNEQFF. DNA of the CDR3: TGCGCCAGCAGTGAGTCGAGGGCTCCCTCCTACAATGAGCAGTTCTTC.

This clonotype showed up just a few times. V gene TRBV7-8 combines with J gene TRBJ2-7, with D uncertain. Between the trimmed V and J ends, which lost 3 bases and 2 bases, there was a span of 14 bases. CDR1 and CDR2 from the germline V gene are SGHVS and FQNEAQ. This CDR3 is built from 15 residues. The DNA of the CDR3 is TGTGCCAGCAGCTTTCGGGTCACAGCAGCCTACGAGCAGTACTTC. It specifies CASSFRVTAAYEQYF.

This clonotype has only a few counts. J is TRBJ1-2 and V is TRBV4-3, with 7 bases matching TRBD1. V lost 4 bases to trimming and J lost 0 bases; unmatched junction nucleotides: 11. CDR3 length: 17 residues. CDR1 LGHNA and CDR2 YSLEER come from the germline V gene. The CDR3 nucleotides read TGCGCCAGCAGCCCAACTTGGACAGGACCTACTAACTATGGCTACACCTTC. It translates to CASSPTWTGPTNYGYTF.

This clonotype has ten or more counts. The V call is TRBV7-3, the J call TRBJ2-5; possibly TRBD1 or TRBD2 for D (5 bases each). The CDR3 is 14 residues long. Germline loops: CDR1 SGHTA, CDR2 FQGTGA. V was cut by 2 bases and J by 1 base, with 8 bases left in between. CDR3 residues: CASSLPGSQETQYF. The DNA of the CDR3 is TGTGCCAGCAGCTTACCAGGGAGCCAAGAGACCCAGTACTTC.

This clonotype was seen at least ten times. The chain employs TRBV20-1 and TRBJ2-7, with a weak D call TRBD2 (6 bases). The CDR3 runs to 14 residues. Germline V gene data show CDR1 as DFQATT and CDR2 as SNEGSKA (reference sequence). Between the trimmed V and J ends, which lost 5 bases and 1 base, there was a span of 15 bases. CDR3 sequence: CSAFNPGDSYEQYF. The CDR3 coding sequence is TGCAGTGCTTTTAATCCGGGGGATTCCTACGAGCAGTACTTC.

There are a few counts of this clonotype. The gene calls are TRBV7-2 and TRBJ1-6, with D perhaps TRBD1 (5 bases). The CDR3 contains 15 residues. Trimming removed 0 bases from V and 9 bases from J, with 12 bases in between. Looked up from germline, CDR1 is SGHTA and CDR2 is FQGNSA. As DNA, the CDR3 is TGTGCCAGCAGCTTAGCGACCAGGGTGACTTCACCCCTCCACTTT. This codes for CASSLATRVTSPLHF.

Concerning this clonotype: A much larger clone lies one base from this, so it may be a read error. V is TRBV12-3 or TRBV12-4 and J is TRBJ1-5; D is undetermined. Trimming took 3 bases from V and 7 from J, leaving 13 bases between them. CDR3 length: 14 amino acids. CDR3 bases: TGTGCCAGCAGTTTCGTACTGGGAGGCCAGCCCCAGCATTTT. Protein product: CASSFVLGGQPQHF.

In this sample, this clonotype turned up a few times. V gene TRBV7-9 combines with J gene TRBJ1-2; 7 nucleotides agree with TRBD1. Unmatched junction bases numbered 11, after V lost 5 bases and J lost 8 bases. This CDR3 comprises 14 residues. The germline V gene encodes CDR1 SEHNR and CDR2 FQNEAQ (reference sequence). The CDR3 protein is CASSLTTGLYGYTF. In nucleotides, the CDR3 is TGTGCCAGCAGCCTCACGACAGGGTTATACGGCTACACCTTC.

The chain links TRBV7-8 to TRBJ2-2, with TRBD2 identical over 8 bases. The V gene's germline CDR1 is SGHVS and CDR2 FQNEAQ. The CDR3 is 17 residues long. Trimming took 1 base from V and 0 from J; bases not matched to a gene: 4. As DNA, the CDR3 is TGTGCCAGCAGCTTAGGCGGGGGGACACCGAACACCGGGGAGCTGTTTTTT. Protein sequence: CASSLGGGTPNTGELFF.

This clonotype came up many times. J is TRBJ1-3 and V is TRBV6-5, with 9 bases matching TRBD1. CDR1 is MNHEY and CDR2 is SVGAGI in the germline V gene. J was trimmed by 7 bases and V by 3 bases; bases with no gene match: 10. CDR3 length: 16 residues. The CDR3 nucleotides read TGTGCCAGCAGTTATCAGGGACAGGGACTAGGGAACACCATATATTTT. Encoded protein: CASSYQGQGLGNTIYF.

This clonotype came up many times. The chain has TRBV20-1 and TRBJ1-6; 9 bases agree with TRBD1. CDR3 length equals 14 residues. V shed 6 bases and J 10 bases; nucleotides not matched to a gene: 10. The germline gives CDR1 DFQATT, CDR2 SNEGSKA (reference sequence). CDR3: CSAPGTGKFSPLHF. Here the CDR3 DNA reads TGCAGTGCCCCGGGGACAGGGAAATTCTCACCCCTCCACTTT.

This clonotype has a count of ten or more. The chain recombines TRBV7-2 with TRBJ2-1; 7 bases align to TRBD2. The CDR3 length is 15 residues. With 5 bases clipped from V and 3 bases from J, the junction kept 7 bases outside the gene matches. Germline V CDR1 and CDR2: SGHTA, FQGNSA. This CDR3 reads CASSPFGGGYNEQFF. The CDR3 DNA reads as TGTGCCAGCAGCCCTTTTGGCGGGGGCTACAATGAGCAGTTCTTC.